This T cell receptor (beta chain) was captured by sequencing in a study of T cell clonotyping in hematopoietic cell transplantation. Overall study findings and caveats: After transplant, recipient diversity fell while pathologically expanded clonotypes grew through day 180. Graft donor and pretransplant recipient Inverse Simpson Index values predicted broader posttransplant TCR diversity.

Libraries were prepared by immunoSEQ multiplex PCR; TCRdb keeps only in-frame clonotypes and omits some of them. Here the sample spans 30,000 or so clones, 65% to 80% being singletons. Specified time point: recipient sample about 28 days before transplant, after cytoreduction. This clone has more than one count but fewer than ten. Its antigen is unknown. There are 15 residues in the CDR3. V gave up 2 bases and J gave up 6 bases; unmatched junction bases: 11. CDR1 and CDR2 from the germline V gene are SGDLS and YYNGEE. The TCR was taken from a woman under 40 with chronic myeloid leukemia. Some clones in this sample may be carry-over from other donors' samples. The rearrangement joins TRBV9 to TRBJ2-7; 7 bases fit TRBD2. This material consisted of peripheral blood mononuclear cells, taken before stem cell transplant. In DNA, the CDR3 is TGTGCCAGCAGCGTGGCGACTAGCACCATCCGCGAGCAGTACTTC. Protein sequence: CASSVATSTIREQYF.